This T cell receptor (beta chain) comes out of a study of CD8+ T cells in alopecia areata. Whole-study context: A 6-month off-drug phase came after tofacitinib, which had lasted 6 to 18 months.

As part of sample collection, lesional scalp punch biopsies and peripheral blood were taken from alopecia areata patients. V lost 6 bases to trimming and J lost 5 bases; unmatched junction nucleotides: 2. CDR1 is SGHTA, CDR2 FQGNSA, per germline. The length of the CDR3 is 13 residues. This clone has a handful of counts. TCR sequencing used cDNA made by reverse transcription of extracted RNA. Repertoires were generated with immunoSEQ multiplex PCR, while TCRdb's copy carries only in-frame clones and drops some. Of 150,000 to 200,000 clones listed, 59% are singletons. The specimen was CD4+ T cells sorted from blood, collected at week 0. The V and J genes are TRBV7-2 and TRBJ2-4; 9 bases agree with TRBD1. The TCR originated in a human donor with alopecia areata. CDR3 in DNA: TGTGCCAGCAGAAGGACAGGGGAAAACATTCAGTACTTC. Translation: CASRRTGENIQYF.